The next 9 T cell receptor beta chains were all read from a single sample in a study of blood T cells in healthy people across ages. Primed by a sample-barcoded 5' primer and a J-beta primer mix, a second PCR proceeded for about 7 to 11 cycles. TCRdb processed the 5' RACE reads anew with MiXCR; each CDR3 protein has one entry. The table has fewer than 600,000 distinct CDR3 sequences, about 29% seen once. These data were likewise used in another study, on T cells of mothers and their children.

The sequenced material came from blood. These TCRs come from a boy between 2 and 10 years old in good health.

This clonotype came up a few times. The CDR3 protein is CAWTYGGANVLTF. DNA for the CDR3: TGTGCCTGGACGTATGGGGGGGCCAACGTCCTGACTTTC. The V call is TRBV30, the J call TRBJ2-6; no firm D call. The CDR3 spans 13 residues. The germline V gene has CDR1 GTSNPN and CDR2 SVGIG (reference sequence). V lost 4 bases to trimming and J lost 4 bases, with 8 bases between them.

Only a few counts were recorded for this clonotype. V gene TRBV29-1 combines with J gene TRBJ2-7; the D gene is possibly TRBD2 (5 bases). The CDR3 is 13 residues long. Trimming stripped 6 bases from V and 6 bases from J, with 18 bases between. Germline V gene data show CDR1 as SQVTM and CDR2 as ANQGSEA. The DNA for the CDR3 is TGCAGCGTCGACGGGCGGGTATTCGGCGAGCAGTACTTC. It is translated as CSVDGRVFGEQYF.

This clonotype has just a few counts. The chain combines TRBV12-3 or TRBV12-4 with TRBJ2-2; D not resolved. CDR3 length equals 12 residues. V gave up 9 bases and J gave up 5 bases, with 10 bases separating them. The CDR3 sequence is CARGSRTGELFF. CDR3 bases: TGTGCCAGAGGCAGTAGAACCGGGGAGCTGTTTTTT.

The CDR3 DNA reads TGTGCCACCAGCAGAGATCGACGGGTAAACATTCAGTACTTC. Its protein product is CATSRDRRVNIQYF. The chain uses TRBV15 and TRBJ2-4; D gene uncertain. The V and J ends lost 0 bases and 6 bases respectively, with 9 bases between them. Germline values: CDR1 LNHNV, CDR2 YYDKDF (reference sequence). This CDR3 region has 14 residues. Variable domain in full (rest from reference TRBV15 and TRBJ2-4): DAMVIQNPRYQVTQFGKPVTLSCSQTLNHNVMYWYQQKSSQAPKLLFHYYDKDFNNEADTPDNFQSRRPNTSFCFLDIRSPGLGDTAMYLCATSRDRRVNIQYFGAGTRLSVL.

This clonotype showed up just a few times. The DNA for the CDR3 is TGCAGTGCTAGAGATCGGAGAGGGGAGGGGCAAGAGACCCAGTACTTC. It is translated as CSARDRRGEGQETQYF. The chain employs TRBV20-1 and TRBJ2-5; 7 bases are a match to TRBD2. There are 16 residues in the CDR3. The germline V gene encodes CDR1 DFQATT and CDR2 SNEGSKA (reference sequence). J was trimmed by 2 bases and V by 0 bases; bases with no gene match: 9.

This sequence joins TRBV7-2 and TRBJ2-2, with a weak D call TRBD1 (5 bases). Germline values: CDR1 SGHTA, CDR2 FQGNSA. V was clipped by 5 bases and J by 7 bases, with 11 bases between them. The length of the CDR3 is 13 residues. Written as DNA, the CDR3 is TGTGCCAGCAGCCAGACAGTAAGCGGGGAGCTGTTTTTT. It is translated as CASSQTVSGELFF.

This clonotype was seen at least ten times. The CDR3 DNA sequence: TGTGCCATACGGGACGGTTATGGCTACACCTTC. Its translation: CAIRDGYGYTF. The V and J genes are TRBV7-9 and TRBJ1-2; a possible D gene is TRBD1 (5 bases). V was clipped by 10 bases and J by 5 bases, with 11 bases between them. Germline lookup yields CDR1 SEHNR and CDR2 FQNEAQ (reference sequence). The CDR3 covers 11 residues.

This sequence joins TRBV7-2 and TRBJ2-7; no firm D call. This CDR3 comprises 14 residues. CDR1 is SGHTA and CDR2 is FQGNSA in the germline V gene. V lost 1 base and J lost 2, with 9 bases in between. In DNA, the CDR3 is TGTGCCAGCAGCTTAGTCGACGGAGCCTACGAGCAGTACTTC. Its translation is CASSLVDGAYEQYF.

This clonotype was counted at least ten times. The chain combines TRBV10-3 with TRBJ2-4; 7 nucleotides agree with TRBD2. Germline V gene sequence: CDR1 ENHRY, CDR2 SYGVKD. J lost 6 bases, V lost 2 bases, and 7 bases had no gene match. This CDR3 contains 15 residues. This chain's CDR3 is CAISEGRERGNIQYF. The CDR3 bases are TGTGCCATCAGTGAGGGGCGGGAGAGAGGAAACATTCAGTACTTC.